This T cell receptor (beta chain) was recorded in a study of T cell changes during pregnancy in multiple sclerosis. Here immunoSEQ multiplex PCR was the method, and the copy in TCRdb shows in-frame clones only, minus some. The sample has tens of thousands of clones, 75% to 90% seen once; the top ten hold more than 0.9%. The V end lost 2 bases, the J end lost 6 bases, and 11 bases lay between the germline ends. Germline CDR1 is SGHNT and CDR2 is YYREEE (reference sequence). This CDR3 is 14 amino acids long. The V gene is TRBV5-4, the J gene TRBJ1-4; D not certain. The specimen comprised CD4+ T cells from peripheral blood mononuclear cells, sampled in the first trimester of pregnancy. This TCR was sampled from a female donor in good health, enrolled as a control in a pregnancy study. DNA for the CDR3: TGTGCCAGCAGCTTACGGGGTGGAGATGAAAAACTGTTTTTT. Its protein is CASSLRGGDEKLFF. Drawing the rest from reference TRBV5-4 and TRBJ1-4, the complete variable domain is ETGVTQSPTHLIKTRGQQVTLRCSSQSGHNTVSWYQQALGQGPQFIFQYYREEENGRGNFPPRFSGLQFPNYSSELNVNALELDDSALYLCASSLRGGDEKLFFGSGTQLSVL.